This T cell receptor (beta chain) was identified during a study of identical twins. Study conclusions and caveats: Partly confounded zero-insertion analyses could result from invariant MAIT and iNKT cells. With monozygotic twins, out-of-frame TCR alpha sharing exceeded what models estimated. Cord blood's abundant beta clonotypes had fewer insertions, unlike memory repertoires.

Only healthy Caucasians were enrolled as donors. TCRdb independently ran MiXCR on the 5' RACE reads; one entry per CDR3 protein. Of around 250,000 distinct CDR3 sequences listed, 12% were seen once; the top ten hold about 4%. The germline gives CDR1 SNHLY, CDR2 FYNNEI. The CDR3 consists of 18 residues. This clonotype was picked up a small number of times. Its antigen is still unknown. One end of the junction is discordant with germline, which a read error may explain. Another study also made use of these data, one on yellow fever vaccine responses in identical twins.

The rearrangement links TRBV2 to TRBJ2-3, with TRBD2 identical over 14 bases. The receptor was isolated from a woman aged 18-29 years in good health. The sequencing sample was made of memory (CD45RO+) T cells sorted from blood. The CDR3 sequence: CACSMTSGGAPYTDTQYF. Written as DNA, the CDR3 is TGTGCCTGCAGTATGACTAGCGGGGGGGCTCCCTACACAGATACGCAGTATTTT.